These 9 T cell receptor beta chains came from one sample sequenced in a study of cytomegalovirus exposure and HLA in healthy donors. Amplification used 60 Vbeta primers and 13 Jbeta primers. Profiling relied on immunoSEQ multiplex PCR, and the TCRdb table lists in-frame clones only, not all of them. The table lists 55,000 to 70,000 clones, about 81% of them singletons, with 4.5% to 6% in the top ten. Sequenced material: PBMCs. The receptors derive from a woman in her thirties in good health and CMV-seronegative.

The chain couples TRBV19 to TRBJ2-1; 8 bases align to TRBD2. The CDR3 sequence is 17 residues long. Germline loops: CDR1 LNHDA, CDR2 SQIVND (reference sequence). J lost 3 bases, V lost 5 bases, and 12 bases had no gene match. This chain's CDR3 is CASSAEASGRFYNEQFF. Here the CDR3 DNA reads TGTGCCAGTAGTGCGGAGGCTAGCGGGCGATTCTACAATGAGCAGTTCTTC.

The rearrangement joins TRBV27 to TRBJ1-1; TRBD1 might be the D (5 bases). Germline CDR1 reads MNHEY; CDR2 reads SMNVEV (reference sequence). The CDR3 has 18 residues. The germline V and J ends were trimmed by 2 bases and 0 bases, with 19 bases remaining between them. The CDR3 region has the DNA TGTGCCAGCAGTTTAAGGGGCCCTCGGACATCGGTGAACACTGAAGCTTTCTTT. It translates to CASSLRGPRTSVNTEAFF.

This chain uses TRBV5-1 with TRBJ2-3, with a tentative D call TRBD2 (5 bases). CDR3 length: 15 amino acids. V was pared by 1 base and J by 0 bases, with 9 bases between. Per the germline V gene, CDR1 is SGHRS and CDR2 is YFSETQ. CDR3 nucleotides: TGCGCCAGCAGCTTGAGTAGCGTAAGCACAGATACGCAGTATTTT. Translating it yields CASSLSSVSTDTQYF.

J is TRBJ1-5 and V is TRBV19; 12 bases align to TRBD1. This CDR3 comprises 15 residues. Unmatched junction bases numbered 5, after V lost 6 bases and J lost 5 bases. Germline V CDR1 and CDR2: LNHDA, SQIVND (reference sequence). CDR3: CASSGDRGQDQPQHF. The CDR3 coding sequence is TGTGCCAGTAGCGGGGACAGGGGGCAAGATCAGCCCCAGCATTTT.

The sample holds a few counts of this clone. As DNA, the CDR3 is TGTGCCAGCTCACCCCAAGGACAGGGACCCACAGATACGCAGTATTTT. Translation: CASSPQGQGPTDTQYF. The rearrangement links TRBV18 to TRBJ2-3; 8 positions match TRBD1. Germline values: CDR1 KGHSH, CDR2 LQKENI. This CDR3 spans 16 amino acids. Trimming took 3 bases from V and 2 from J; bases not matched to a gene: 7. The entire variable domain, with the rest obtained from reference TRBV18 and TRBJ2-3, is as follows: NAGVMQNPRHLVRRRGQEARLRCSPMKGHSHVYWYRQLPEEGLKFMVYLQKENIIDESGMPKERFSAEFPKEGPSILRIQQVVRGDSAAYFCASSPQGQGPTDTQYFGPGTRLTVL.

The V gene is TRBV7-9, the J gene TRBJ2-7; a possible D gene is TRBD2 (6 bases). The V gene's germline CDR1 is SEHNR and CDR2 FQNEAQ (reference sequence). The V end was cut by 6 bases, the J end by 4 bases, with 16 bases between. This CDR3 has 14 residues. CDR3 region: CASRRSDGSYEQYF. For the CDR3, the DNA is TGTGCCAGCAGGCGTAGTGACGGGAGTTACGAGCAGTACTTC.

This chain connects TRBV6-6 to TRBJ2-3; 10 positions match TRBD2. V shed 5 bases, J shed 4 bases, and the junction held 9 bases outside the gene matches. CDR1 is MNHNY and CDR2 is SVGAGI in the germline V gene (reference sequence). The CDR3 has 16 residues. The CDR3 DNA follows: TGTGCCAGCAGTACCCCCCTAGCGGGAGAGGCAGATACGCAGTATTTT. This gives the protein CASSTPLAGEADTQYF.

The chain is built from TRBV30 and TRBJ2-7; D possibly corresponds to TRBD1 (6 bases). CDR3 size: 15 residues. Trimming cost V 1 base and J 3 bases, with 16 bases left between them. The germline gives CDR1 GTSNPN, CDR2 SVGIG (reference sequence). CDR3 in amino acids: CAWSEEAVQGYEQYF. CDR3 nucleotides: TGTGCCTGGAGTGAGGAAGCCGTACAGGGCTACGAGCAGTACTTC. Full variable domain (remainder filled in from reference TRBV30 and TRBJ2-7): SQTIHQWPATLVQPVGSPLSLECTVEGTSNPNLYWYRQAAGRGLQLLFYSVGIGQISSEVPQNLSASRPQDRQFILSSKKLLLSDSGFYLCAWSEEAVQGYEQYFGPGTRLTVT.

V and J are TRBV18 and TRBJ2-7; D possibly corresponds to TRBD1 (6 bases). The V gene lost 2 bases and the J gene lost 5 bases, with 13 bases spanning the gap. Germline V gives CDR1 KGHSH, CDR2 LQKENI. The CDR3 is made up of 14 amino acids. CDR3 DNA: TGTGCCAGCTCACCATCCCCAGGGGTAGACGAGCAGTACTTC. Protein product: CASSPSPGVDEQYF.